Each of the 21 T cell receptor beta chains below was sequenced from the same sample in a study of cytomegalovirus exposure and HLA in healthy donors. Amplification used 60 Vbeta primers and 13 Jbeta primers. Clones were read by immunoSEQ multiplex PCR, and TCRdb kept only the in-frame ones, dropping some. The sample contains 120,000 or so clones, 70% to 90% of which appear only once. Sequencing was performed on PBMCs. The receptor source for this set is a man younger than 35 in good health and CMV-seropositive.

The J gene is TRBJ2-5, the V gene TRBV7-2; TRBD2 agrees at 9 bases. CDR1 is SGHTA, CDR2 FQGNSA, per germline. The CDR3 covers 15 residues. V dropped 5 bases and J dropped 5; count of bases not matched to a gene: 9. The CDR3 protein is CASSRAGGILETQYF. In nucleotides, the CDR3 is TGTGCCAGCAGCCGCGCGGGGGGGATTCTTGAGACCCAGTACTTC.

The chain recombines TRBV5-1 with TRBJ1-2, with D uncertain. CDR1 and CDR2 (germline): SGHRS, YFSETQ. The CDR3 covers 14 residues. The V end was cut by 3 bases, the J end by 8 bases, with 17 bases between. The CDR3 bases are TGCGCCAGCAGCTATATGTCCGACTCGTCCGGCTACACCTTC. It is translated as CASSYMSDSSGYTF.

The chain is built from TRBV10-1 and TRBJ1-6; no firm D call. The CDR3 is made up of 18 amino acids. Trimming stripped 6 bases from V and 0 bases from J, with 18 bases between. Germline V CDR1 and CDR2: WNHNN, SYGVQD (reference sequence). DNA of the CDR3: TGCGCCAGCAGACCAACTGAACGGGTGAGCTCCTATAATTCACCCCTCCACTTT. It specifies CASRPTERVSSYNSPLHF.

The rearrangement links TRBV7-2 to TRBJ1-3; D is unclear. The CDR3 extends over 15 amino acids. V was cut by 1 base and J by 1 base, with 8 bases left in between. Germline V lookup: CDR1 SGHTA, CDR2 FQGNSA. CDR3 sequence: CASSLGAGSGNTIYF. For the CDR3, the DNA is TGTGCCAGCAGCTTAGGAGCAGGATCTGGAAACACCATATATTTT.

The chain joins TRBV30 to TRBJ1-2; no clear D. The CDR3 extends over 12 amino acids. Per the germline V gene, CDR1 is GTSNPN and CDR2 is SVGIG (reference sequence). V lost 0 bases to trimming and J lost 5 bases, with 7 bases between them. CDR3 coding DNA: TGTGCCTGGAGTGTAAGGGAGTATGGCTACACCTTC. It specifies CAWSVREYGYTF.

The chain joins TRBV4-1 to TRBJ2-5, with 10 bases that match TRBD2. CDR1 and CDR2 (germline): MGHRA, YSYEKL. Trimming removed 1 base from V and 5 bases from J; junction bases left unmatched: 1. This CDR3 has 14 amino acids. CDR3 in amino acids: CASSQVTSGETQYF. DNA for the CDR3: TGCGCCAGCAGCCAAGTGACTAGCGGGGAGACCCAGTACTTC.

The V and J genes are TRBV20-1 and TRBJ1-2; a possible D gene is TRBD1 (6 bases). CDR3 length: 11 amino acids. CDR1 is DFQATT, CDR2 SNEGSKA, per germline (reference sequence). Trimming removed 4 bases at V and 4 bases at J, with 7 bases between. CDR3 protein: CSATGVYGYTF. The CDR3 DNA is TGCAGTGCTACAGGGGTCTATGGCTACACCTTC.

V and J are TRBV7-9 and TRBJ1-2; 8 bases map to TRBD1. Germline values: CDR1 SEHNR, CDR2 FQNEAQ (reference sequence). V lost 5 bases and J lost 3; bases outside the gene matches: 8. The CDR3 totals 15 residues. In nucleotides, the CDR3 is TGTGCCAGCAGCCCCGTAACAGGGGGAGACTATGGCTACACCTTC. Protein product: CASSPVTGGDYGYTF.

A few counts support this clone. The chain is built from TRBV30 and TRBJ1-6, with 7 positions matching TRBD1. This CDR3 comprises 14 residues. Germline assignment: CDR1 GTSNPN and CDR2 SVGIG (reference sequence). Trimming at V came to 1 base and at J to 5 bases, leaving 2 bases not matched to a gene. This CDR3 reads CAWSATGNNSPLHF. CDR3 sequence (DNA): TGTGCCTGGAGTGCGACAGGGAATAATTCACCCCTCCACTTT.

The rearrangement links TRBV10-3 to TRBJ2-1, with a tentative D call TRBD1 (7 bases). Between the trimmed V and J ends, which lost 8 bases and 0 bases, there was a span of 11 bases. The CDR3 has 14 residues. Germline lookup yields CDR1 ENHRY and CDR2 SYGVKD. CDR3: CAIGGTASYNEQFF. CDR3 bases: TGTGCCATCGGAGGGACAGCCTCCTACAATGAGCAGTTCTTC.

The chain has TRBV10-1 and TRBJ2-7; 9 positions match TRBD2. V shed 6 bases and J 1 base; nucleotides not matched to a gene: 4. The CDR3 is 14 amino acids. In germline, CDR1 is WNHNN, CDR2 SYGVQD (reference sequence). The CDR3 nucleotides read TGCGCCAGCAGCCCCAGCGGGGGGTCCTACGAGCAGTACTTC. Its protein product is CASSPSGGSYEQYF.

The chain recombines TRBV18 with TRBJ1-6; TRBD1 is a possible D gene (6 bases). This CDR3 spans 15 amino acids. V gave up 0 bases and J gave up 7 bases, with 10 bases separating them. Germline lookup yields CDR1 KGHSH and CDR2 LQKENI. DNA for the CDR3: TGTGCCAGCTCACCACCCCGGACAGAGAATTCACCCCTCCACTTT. Protein: CASSPPRTENSPLHF.

This clone occurred once. This chain links TRBV9 with TRBJ1-6, with 11 bases matching TRBD1. The germline gives CDR1 SGDLS, CDR2 YYNGEE. The ends lost 3 bases at V and 0 bases at J; junction bases unmatched: 5. The CDR3 is 18 amino acids. CDR3: CASSAGGTGGSYNSPLHF. The DNA for the CDR3 is TGTGCCAGCAGCGCCGGAGGGACAGGGGGCTCCTATAATTCACCCCTCCACTTT.

This clone was seen more than once but under ten times. The V gene is TRBV6-1, the J gene TRBJ1-1, with TRBD1 matching over 10 bases. This CDR3 region has 15 residues. Germline V CDR1 and CDR2: MNHNS, SASEGT. V shed 6 bases, J shed 0 bases, and the junction held 4 bases outside the gene matches. CDR3 in DNA: TGTGCCAGCAGGGGGACAGGGGCAATGAACACTGAAGCTTTCTTT. Translation gives CASRGTGAMNTEAFF.

The J gene is TRBJ2-5, the V gene TRBV19, with D unresolved. TRBJ2-7 explains the end of the DNA better; the J call may be wrong. The CDR3 is 14 amino acids. CDR1 is LNHDA, CDR2 SQIVND, per germline (reference sequence). CDR3 sequence: CASSIDGSIYEQYF. CDR3 bases: TGTGCCAGTAGTATAGACGGGTCGATCTACGAGCAGTACTTC.

The chain combines TRBV13 with TRBJ1-1, with no clear D. This CDR3 has 11 residues. Trimming removed 4 bases at V and 7 bases at J, with 7 bases between. Per germline, CDR1 PRHDT and CDR2 FYEKMQ (reference sequence). The CDR3 sequence is CASSSGIEAFF. CDR3 coding DNA: TGTGCCAGCAGCTCCGGGATTGAAGCTTTCTTT. Full variable domain (rest looked up from reference TRBV13 and TRBJ1-1): AAGVIQSPRHLIKEKRETATLKCYPIPRHDTVYWYQQGPGQDPQFLISFYEKMQSDKGSIPDRFSAQQFSDYHSELNMSSLELGDSALYFCASSSGIEAFFGQGTRLTVV.

The chain recombines TRBV9 with TRBJ2-3, with a tentative D call TRBD2 (7 bases). Germline CDR1 reads SGDLS; CDR2 reads YYNGEE. Trimming removed 5 bases at V and 6 bases at J, with 16 bases between. The CDR3 sequence is 14 residues long. CDR3: CASSQGGAWDTQYF. CDR3 DNA sequence: TGTGCCAGCAGTCAAGGGGGGGCATGGGATACGCAGTATTTT.

The gene calls are TRBV5-6 and TRBJ1-1; no reliable D call. The CDR3 length is 15 residues. CDR1 and CDR2 from the germline V gene are SGHDT and YYEEEE. V lost 2 bases and J lost 6, with 17 bases in between. The CDR3 sequence: CASSFPRGAGAEAFF. CDR3 bases: TGTGCCAGCAGCTTTCCCCGCGGCGCTGGCGCTGAAGCTTTCTTT.

This clone appeared a few times. The chain employs TRBV2 and TRBJ1-2; D call uncertain. Trimming took off 7 bases at V and 7 bases at J, with 13 bases between the two ends. This CDR3 region has 12 residues. CDR1 and CDR2 (germline): SNHLY, FYNNEI. In DNA, the CDR3 is TGTGCCAGCAAAAGAGGAGAGCGTGGCTACACCTTC. It is translated as CASKRGERGYTF.

This clone came up a few times. V is TRBV19 and J is TRBJ2-7; D is ambiguous. Germline lookup yields CDR1 LNHDA and CDR2 SQIVND (reference sequence). Trimming left V 3 bases short and J 3 bases short, with 12 bases between. CDR3 size: 14 residues. CDR3 DNA: TGTGCCAGTAGTATTGAGGCAGCACACTACGAGCAGTACTTC. It yields the protein CASSIEAAHYEQYF.

The rearrangement joins TRBV6-1 to TRBJ1-1; D gene uncertain. V was cut by 3 bases and J by 4 bases, with 12 bases left in between. The CDR3 spans 14 residues. Germline CDR1 and CDR2: MNHNS and SASEGT. The CDR3 loop reads CASSEVQLGTEAFF. CDR3 nucleotides: TGTGCCAGCAGTGAGGTACAGTTAGGCACTGAAGCTTTCTTT.